The 14 T cell receptor beta chains below all came from one sample that was sequenced in a study of beta chain features in type 1 diabetes. Findings and limits, study-wide: In all four CD4+ subsets, TCRB CDR3 length was significantly, moderately reduced in type 1 diabetes.

The whole isolated RNA underwent reverse transcription, so sequencing captured expressed TCRB transcripts. The protocol was immunoSEQ multiplex PCR, while the TCRdb copy is restricted to in-frame clones and leaves out a portion. The table lists about 150,000 clones, approximately 7.9% of them singletons. These TCRs' antigens remain unknown. The sequenced sample consisted of central memory CD4+ T cells from blood. The receptors originated from a man between 18 and 29 years old with type 1 diabetes.

This clone has a handful of counts. The chain joins TRBV9 to TRBJ1-2; maybe TRBD1 (5 bases). CDR3 length: 16 residues. The V and J ends lost 0 bases and 5 bases respectively, with 17 bases between them. Per germline, CDR1 SGDLS and CDR2 YYNGEE. DNA of the CDR3: TGTGCCAGCAGCGTAGCTACAGGACCAGGATCGTATGGCTACACCTTC. Translated: CASSVATGPGSYGYTF.

This clone was picked up one time. The rearrangement links TRBV7-2 to TRBJ2-3; TRBD1 matches at 8 bases. There are 17 residues in the CDR3. J gave up 1 base and V 5 bases, and 11 bases lay outside the gene matches. In germline, CDR1 is SGHTA, CDR2 FQGNSA. This CDR3 is CASSPQGAGHGTDTQYF. The CDR3 DNA sequence: TGTGCCAGCAGCCCCCAGGGGGCGGGCCACGGCACAGATACGCAGTATTTT. The variable domain in full, completed from reference TRBV7-2 and TRBJ2-3, reads GAGVSQSPSNKVTEKGKDVELRCDPISGHTALYWYRQSLGQGLEFLIYFQGNSAPDKSGLPSDRFSAERTGGSVSTLTIQRTQQEDSAVYLCASSPQGAGHGTDTQYFGPGTRLTVL.

In this sample, this clone turned up a few times. V is TRBV30 and J is TRBJ2-7; 9 bases agree with TRBD2. CDR1 is GTSNPN and CDR2 is SVGIG in the germline V gene (reference sequence). The V gene end was trimmed by 4 bases and the J gene end by 4 bases; junction bases not matched to a gene: 5. The CDR3 consists of 13 residues. CDR3 DNA: TGTGCCTGGATGACTAGCGGAGGATACGAGCAGTACTTC. Its protein product is CAWMTSGGYEQYF.

This clone was detected only a few times. The chain joins TRBV14 to TRBJ2-1; 12 bases align to TRBD2. Germline V CDR1 and CDR2: SGHDN, FVKESK. The trim removed 4 bases at V and 9 bases at J, leaving 16 bases unmatched. This CDR3 has 18 residues. The DNA of the CDR3 is TGTGCCAGCAGCCCCCACCTGCGTCTAGCGGGAGGGCTGAGTGAGCAGTTCTTC. Encoded protein: CASSPHLRLAGGLSEQFF.

The rearrangement joins TRBV6-5 to TRBJ2-7; 9 bases map to TRBD1. J gave up 5 bases and V 4 bases, and 9 bases lay outside the gene matches. The germline gives CDR1 MNHEY, CDR2 SVGAGI. The CDR3 length is 15 residues. For the CDR3, the DNA is TGTGCCAGCAGTTCGCCTCCGGGACAGGGCCACGAGCAGTACTTC. Translated, it gives CASSSPPGQGHEQYF.

The gene calls are TRBV6-6 and TRBJ1-6, with D unresolved. The CDR3 totals 12 residues. With 5 bases removed from V and 6 bases from J, the gap between germline ends came to 5 bases. CDR1 and CDR2 (germline): MNHNY, SVGAGI (reference sequence). CDR3: CASSRSNSPLHF. The CDR3 nucleotides read TGTGCCAGCAGTCGGTCTAATTCACCCCTCCACTTT.

V usage is TRBV18 and J usage is TRBJ2-5; a weak D match, TRBD2 (5 bases). Per the germline V gene, CDR1 is KGHSH and CDR2 is LQKENI. The CDR3 covers 16 residues. With 6 bases removed from V and 4 bases from J, the gap between germline ends came to 21 bases. The CDR3 protein is CASSLRQSSAGETQYF. In nucleotides, the CDR3 is TGTGCCAGCTCTCTCCGCCAATCCTCGGCGGGAGAGACCCAGTACTTC.

At least ten counts were recorded for this clone. The rearrangement joins TRBV30 to TRBJ2-7; the D gene is possibly TRBD2 (6 bases). Trimming took 2 bases from V and 2 from J, leaving 13 bases between them. CDR1 is GTSNPN and CDR2 is SVGIG in the germline V gene (reference sequence). This CDR3 has 14 amino acids. The CDR3 spells CAWSRVGSPYEQYF. CDR3 in DNA: TGTGCCTGGAGTAGGGTCGGGAGCCCCTACGAGCAGTACTTC.

This clone turned up a few times. The rearrangement joins TRBV19 to TRBJ2-3, with TRBD2 matching over 12 bases. Germline values: CDR1 LNHDA, CDR2 SQIVND (reference sequence). V was clipped by 4 bases and J by 2 bases; unmatched bases: 4. This CDR3 comprises 16 residues. CDR3 sequence (DNA): TGTGCCAGTAGTAGGGGACTAGCGGGCCCCACAGATACGCAGTATTTT. It yields the protein CASSRGLAGPTDTQYF.

This clone was recorded a few times. J is TRBJ2-5 and V is TRBV19; no clear D. The V end lost 5 bases, the J end lost 5 bases, and 15 bases lay between the germline ends. CDR3 length equals 14 residues. Germline V CDR1 and CDR2: LNHDA, SQIVND (reference sequence). Written as DNA, the CDR3 is TGTGCCAGTAGTCGCTACTTGACTGGGGAGACCCAGTACTTC. It yields the protein CASSRYLTGETQYF.

In this sample, this clone turned up a few times. The chain carries TRBV7-9 and TRBJ2-6; possibly TRBD2 for D (5 bases). The ends were cut back, 11 bases at V and 2 bases at J, with 16 bases in the middle. The CDR3 extends over 15 amino acids. Per the germline V gene, CDR1 is SEHNR and CDR2 is FQNEAQ (reference sequence). This CDR3 is CAPQERGTGANVLTF. For the CDR3, the DNA is TGTGCCCCCCAGGAACGGGGTACTGGGGCCAACGTCCTGACTTTC.

CDR3 in amino acids: CASSIWRGSYVDNEQFF. The DNA for the CDR3 is TGTGCCAGTAGTATCTGGCGGGGATCTTACGTCGACAATGAGCAGTTCTTC. This chain uses TRBV19 with TRBJ2-1, with D maybe TRBD2 (6 bases). The V end was cut by 3 bases, the J end by 5 bases, with 20 bases between. The germline V gene encodes CDR1 LNHDA and CDR2 SQIVND (reference sequence). The CDR3 is 17 residues long. The full variable domain, with the rest looked up from reference TRBV19 and TRBJ2-1, is DGGITQSPKYLFRKEGQNVTLSCEQNLNHDAMYWYRQDPGQGLRLIYYSQIVNDFQKGDIAEGYSVSREKKESFPLTVTSAQKNPTAFYLCASSIWRGSYVDNEQFFGPGTRLTVL.

The rearrangement joins TRBV29-1 to TRBJ1-1; 7 bases match TRBD1. Trimming at V came to 0 bases and at J to 10 bases, leaving 5 bases not matched to a gene. In germline, CDR1 is SQVTM, CDR2 ANQGSEA. This CDR3 is 12 amino acids long. The CDR3 here is CSVEDRPGGAFF. CDR3 coding DNA: TGCAGCGTTGAAGATCGCCCAGGGGGAGCTTTCTTT.

This clone was seen a handful of times. The chain combines TRBV28 with TRBJ1-2; D remains unclear. The V gene's germline CDR1 is MDHEN and CDR2 SYDVKM. Trimming removed 8 bases at V and 0 bases at J, with 10 bases between. The CDR3 runs to 13 residues. DNA of the CDR3: TGTGCCAGCCGATCCGGGACTAACTATGGCTACACCTTC. Its translation is CASRSGTNYGYTF.